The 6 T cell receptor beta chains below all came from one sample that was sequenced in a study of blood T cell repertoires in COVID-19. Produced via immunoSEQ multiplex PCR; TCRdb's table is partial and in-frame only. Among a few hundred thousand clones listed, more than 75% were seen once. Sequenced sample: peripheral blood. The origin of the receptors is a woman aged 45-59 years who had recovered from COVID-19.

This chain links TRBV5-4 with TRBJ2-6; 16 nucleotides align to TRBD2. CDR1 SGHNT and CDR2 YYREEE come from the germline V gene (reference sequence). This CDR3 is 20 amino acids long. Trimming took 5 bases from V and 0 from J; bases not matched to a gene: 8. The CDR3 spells CASSKPGLAGGTSGANVLTF. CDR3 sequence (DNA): TGTGCCAGCAGTAAGCCGGGACTAGCGGGAGGGACCTCTGGGGCCAACGTCCTGACTTTC.

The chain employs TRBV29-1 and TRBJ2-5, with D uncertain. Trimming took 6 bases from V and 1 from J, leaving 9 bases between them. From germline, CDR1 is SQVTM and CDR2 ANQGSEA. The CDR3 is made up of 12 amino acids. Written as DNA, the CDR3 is TGCAGCGTAGTAGACACCCAAGAGACCCAGTACTTC. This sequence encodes CSVVDTQETQYF.

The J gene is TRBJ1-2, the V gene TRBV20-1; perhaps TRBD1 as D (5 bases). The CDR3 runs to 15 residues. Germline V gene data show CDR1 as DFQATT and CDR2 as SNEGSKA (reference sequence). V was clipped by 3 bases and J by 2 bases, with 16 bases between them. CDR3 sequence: CSASPGGATNYGYTF. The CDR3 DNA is TGCAGTGCTAGTCCAGGAGGGGCAACGAACTATGGCTACACCTTC.

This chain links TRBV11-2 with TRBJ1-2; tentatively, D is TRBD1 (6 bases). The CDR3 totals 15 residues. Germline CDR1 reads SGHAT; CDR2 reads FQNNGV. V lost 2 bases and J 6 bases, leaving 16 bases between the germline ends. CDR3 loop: CASSLRGGRLDGYTF. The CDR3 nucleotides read TGTGCCAGCAGCTTAAGGGGGGGCCGCCTCGATGGCTACACCTTC.

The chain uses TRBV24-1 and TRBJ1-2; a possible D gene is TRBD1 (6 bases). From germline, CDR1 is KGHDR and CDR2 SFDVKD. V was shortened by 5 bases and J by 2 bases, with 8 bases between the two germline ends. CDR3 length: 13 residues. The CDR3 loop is CATSVDRNYGYTF. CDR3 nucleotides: TGTGCCACCAGTGTTGACAGGAACTATGGCTACACCTTC.

CDR3 sequence reads: CASSSRTGTSSLTDTQYF. The DNA of the CDR3 is TGTGCCAGCAGCTCACGTACCGGGACTAGCTCCCTCACAGATACGCAGTATTTT. The chain has TRBV9 and TRBJ2-3; 9 nucleotides line up with TRBD2. Germline loops: CDR1 SGDLS, CDR2 YYNGEE. The V segment lost 4 bases and the J segment 2 bases; nucleotides outside the gene matches: 14. The CDR3 has 18 residues.